Presented here are 5 T cell receptor beta chains from one specimen sequenced in a study of T cell responses to AZD1222 COVID-19 vaccine. The assay was immunoSEQ multiplex PCR, and TCRdb's table has in-frame clones only and misses some. Here the sample spans 130,000 or so clones, more than 80% being singletons. Sequences were derived from peripheral blood, sampled on day 0 of MenACWY control vaccination. The receptor set was obtained from an adult in good health.

This chain joins TRBV5-4 and TRBJ2-1; 7 bases fit TRBD2. Germline lookup yields CDR1 SGHNT and CDR2 YYREEE (reference sequence). The CDR3 consists of 17 residues. With 3 bases clipped from V and 4 bases from J, the junction kept 13 bases outside the gene matches. The CDR3 DNA reads as TGTGCCAGCAGCTCCCTCGAAGCGGGAAATAGGTACAATGAGCAGTTCTTC. It encodes CASSSLEAGNRYNEQFF.

This clone was counted only a few times. This chain links TRBV2 with TRBJ1-2; TRBD1 is a possible D gene (5 bases). This CDR3 spans 11 amino acids. V lost 11 bases and J 7 bases, leaving 14 bases between the germline ends. CDR1 and CDR2 (germline): SNHLY, FYNNEI. CDR3 loop: CAVDERGGYTF. DNA for the CDR3: TGTGCCGTCGACGAAAGGGGTGGCTACACCTTC.

This chain joins TRBV7-7 and TRBJ2-1; D is possibly TRBD2 (5 bases). Germline V CDR1 and CDR2: SSHAT, FNYEAQ (reference sequence). The CDR3 is 15 amino acids. V lost 1 base to trimming and J lost 6 bases, with 13 bases between them. The CDR3 sequence is CASSLGRMPSNEQFF. The CDR3 region has the DNA TGTGCCAGCAGCTTAGGGAGGATGCCTTCCAATGAGCAGTTCTTC.

The rearrangement joins TRBV19 to TRBJ1-5; 7 bases line up with TRBD1. This CDR3 has 14 amino acids. Germline CDR1 LNHDA, CDR2 SQIVND (reference sequence). Germline trimming cut 5 bases from V and 4 bases from J; bases unmatched to any gene: 5. CDR3 protein: CASSVTGKNQPQHF. The CDR3, as DNA: TGTGCCAGTAGTGTGACAGGGAAGAATCAGCCCCAGCATTTT.

This clone was recorded once. V and J are TRBV5-1 and TRBJ1-6; D gene ambiguous. V lost 4 bases and J lost 8, with 16 bases in between. CDR3 length equals 15 residues. Germline loops: CDR1 SGHRS, CDR2 YFSETQ. CDR3 DNA sequence: TGCGCCAGCAGCCCGTCCACTGGTCAGGATTCACCCCTCCACTTT. Translating gives CASSPSTGQDSPLHF.